The clone carrying this T cell receptor (beta chain) has only a few counts. In germline, CDR1 is DFQATT, CDR2 SNEGSKA (reference sequence). Trimming removed 1 base from V and 4 bases from J, with 13 bases in between. This CDR3 is 14 amino acids long. The data were taken from a study of blood T cells in healthy people across ages. With a J-beta primer mix and a sample-barcoded 5' primer, a second PCR ran about 7 to 12 cycles. Every individual sample yielded 2.5 million or more paired-end reads (each containing CDR3). Each CDR3 protein is one row after TCRdb ran MiXCR on the 5' RACE reads. The sample shows 910,000 or so distinct CDR3 sequences, 51% of them seen only once.

The sequencing input was blood. The chain carries TRBV20-1 and TRBJ2-5, with D possibly TRBD2 on 6 matching bases. The receptor was isolated from a woman in her sixties in good health. The CDR3 DNA reads as TGCAGTGCTAGAGGTCGGGGAGCGGGAGAGACCCAGTACTTC. Translating it yields CSARGRGAGETQYF.